Listed below are T cell receptor beta chains from one sample, sequenced in a study of cytomegalovirus exposure and HLA in healthy donors. The protocol was immunoSEQ multiplex PCR, while the TCRdb copy is restricted to in-frame clones and leaves out a portion. The sample records over 150,000 clones, approximately 80% being singletons. Input material: PBMCs. Receptors originate from a man aged 18 to 30 in good health and CMV-seropositive. CDR3s include the opening cysteine and the closing phenylalanine or tryptophan. D genes are given only for firm matches. A clone size is listed for some rows: how often the clone was seen (once, few, many), or a class if it is expanded.

>TRBV5-6|13|TRBJ2-5|-|TRBD1
CASSQGTEETQYF
TGTGCCAGCAGCCAAGGGACAGAAGAGACCCAGTACTTC
>TRBV6-6|13|TRBJ2-2|once|-
CASSSANTGELFF
TGTGCCAGCAGCTCCGCGAACACCGGGGAGCTGTTTTTT
>TRBV5-1|21|TRBJ2-1|-|TRBD2
CASSLGPGGGLARSSYNEQFF
TGCGCCAGCAGCTTGGGTCCGGGGGGGGGACTAGCGAGATCCTCCTACAATGAGCAGTTCTTC
>TRBV29-1|15|TRBJ2-3|-|TRBD2
CSVEVGGASTDTQYF
TGCAGCGTTGAAGTCGGGGGGGCTAGCACAGATACGCAGTATTTT
>TRBV4-1|10|TRBJ1-3|-|-
CASSPRTIYF
TGCGCCAGCAGCCCTAGGACCATATATTTT
>TRBV19|13|TRBJ2-7|-|-
CASSGLGGYEQYF
TGTGCCAGTAGTGGATTAGGGGGTTACGAGCAGTACTTC
>TRBV2|13|TRBJ2-5|-|TRBD2
CASKREGEETQYF
TGTGCCAGCAAGCGGGAGGGGGAGGAGACCCAGTACTTC
>TRBV20-1|11|TRBJ2-4|-|TRBD1
CSATTGTIQYF
TGCAGTGCTACGACAGGGACCATTCAGTACTTC
>TRBV23-1|15|TRBJ1-5|-|-
CASSQAGHSNQPQHF
TGCGCCAGCAGTCAAGCGGGGCATAGCAATCAGCCCCAGCATTTT
>TRBV7-2|13|TRBJ1-4|-|-
CASSLLEGGKLFF
TGTGCCAGCAGCTTATTAGAGGGCGGGAAACTGTTTTTT
>TRBV7-5|17|TRBJ1-2|once|-
CARSSGGLTWNNYGYTF
TGTGCCAGAAGCTCAGGGGGCCTGACTTGGAACAACTATGGCTACACCTTC
>TRBV6-6|16|TRBJ2-3|-|-
CAGSYSRPTQTDTQYF
TGTGCCGGCAGTTACTCTCGCCCCACCCAGACAGATACGCAGTATTTT
>TRBV9|13|TRBJ2-7|-|-
CASSVGSFSKQYF
TGTGCCAGCAGCGTAGGTAGTTTTAGTAAGCAGTACTTC
>TRBV30|11|TRBJ2-7|-|-
CAWSVALKQYF
TGTGCCTGGAGTGTGGCTTTAAAGCAGTACTTC
>TRBV6-4|13|TRBJ2-3|few|-
CASSDGPTDTQYF
TGTGCCAGCAGTGACGGCCCCACAGATACGCAGTATTTT
>TRBV6-5|14|TRBJ2-7|few|-
CASSSPGHLYEQYF
TGTGCCAGCAGTTCCCCAGGGCACCTCTACGAGCAGTACTTC
>TRBV14|14|TRBJ1-2|-|-
CASSSIGRVTGYTF
TGTGCCAGCAGCTCTATCGGGAGGGTGACGGGCTACACCTTC
>TRBV10-1|14|TRBJ2-2|-|TRBD2
CASSTSGGFGELFF
TGCGCCAGCAGTACTAGCGGGGGCTTCGGGGAGCTGTTTTTT
>TRBV6-4|14|TRBJ2-2|-|-
CASSADRNTGELFF
TGTGCCAGCAGTGCGGACAGAAACACCGGGGAGCTGTTTTTT
>TRBV2|14|TRBJ2-2|-|TRBD2
CASSQSGGPGRLFF
TGTGCCAGCAGCCAATCGGGGGGGCCTGGGAGGCTGTTTTTT
>TRBV6-5|13|TRBJ1-5|-|-
CASSGAPDQPQHF
TGTGCCAGCAGTGGGGCCCCCGATCAGCCCCAGCATTTT
>TRBV7-2|16|TRBJ2-1|-|-
CASSLGVDRSYNEQFF
TGTGCCAGCAGCTTAGGGGTAGACAGGTCCTACAATGAGCAGTTCTTC
>TRBV9|18|TRBJ2-5|-|TRBD2
CASSVEGAGSRFQETQYF
TGTGCCAGCAGCGTAGAGGGAGCGGGGTCTAGATTCCAAGAGACCCAGTACTTC
>TRBV27|13|TRBJ2-7|-|-
CASSVGQSYEQYF
TGTGCCAGCAGTGTCGGACAGTCCTACGAGCAGTACTTC
>TRBV29-1|14|TRBJ2-5|-|-
CSAEGDRIQETQYF
TGCAGCGCCGAGGGAGACCGAATACAAGAGACCCAGTACTTC
>TRBV5-1|14|TRBJ1-2|-|-
CASSREGGNYGYTF
TGCGCCAGCAGCCGGGAGGGGGGGAACTATGGCTACACCTTC
>TRBV6-5|14|TRBJ2-7|-|TRBD1
CASSFRQGPYEQYF
TGTGCCAGCAGCTTCCGACAGGGACCCTACGAGCAGTACTTC
>TRBV29-1|14|TRBJ2-1|-|-
CSVVGQGHNNEQFF
TGCAGCGTTGTGGGGCAGGGACATAACAATGAGCAGTTCTTC
>TRBV6-5|16|TRBJ2-1|-|TRBD2
CASSYFSSGKRDEQFF
TGTGCCAGCAGTTACTTTTCTAGCGGGAAAAGGGATGAGCAGTTCTTC
>TRBV18|14|TRBJ2-5|-|-
CASSPPMAQETQYF
TGTGCCAGCTCACCACCGATGGCCCAAGAGACCCAGTACTTC
>TRBV6-5|15|TRBJ1-1|once|TRBD1
CASSSLRTGETEAFF
TGTGCCAGCAGTTCCCTCCGGACAGGGGAGACTGAAGCTTTCTTT